The clone carrying this T cell receptor beta chain was seen repeatedly, ten times or more. This sample is drawn from a study of metastatic and nonmetastatic thyroid tumors. Study as a whole: Across peripheral blood and tumor or nodule tissue samples taken from malignant and benign thyroid patients, the repertoires were compared with one another.

From the PCR reads, TCRdb re-called clones with MiXCR. The repertoire holds around 13,000 clones, with 23% as singletons. The V gene's germline CDR1 is KGHDR and CDR2 SFDVKD. The V gene end was trimmed by 3 bases and the J gene end by 9 bases; junction bases not matched to a gene: 14. The CDR3 totals 17 residues. Each patient went into thyroid surgery without having received any treatment. Sample: blood. This receptor was taken from a female donor with papillary thyroid cancer or a benign thyroid nodule (not recorded which). Some clones in this sample may be carry-over from other donors' samples. The chain recombines TRBV24-1 with TRBJ2-1, with 9 bases fitting TRBD1. As DNA, the CDR3 is TGTGCCACCAGTGATGAGATACCGGGACAGGGCTTCGGTGAGCAGTTCTTC. Encoded protein: CATSDEIPGQGFGEQFF.